The 32 T cell receptor beta chains below all came from one sample that was sequenced in a study of blood T cell repertoires in COVID-19. Sequencing was performed with immunoSEQ multiplex PCR; in TCRdb, only in-frame clones are kept and a portion is missing. The table records hundreds of thousands of clones, 89% of them present only once. Sequences were obtained from PBMCs or T cells enriched from blood (not recorded which). These receptors were collected from a woman aged 40 to 50 who had recovered from COVID-19.

The rearrangement uses TRBV15 and TRBJ1-5, with 7 bases matching TRBD1. V shed 4 bases, J shed 4 bases, and the junction held 4 bases outside the gene matches. Germline V gene data show CDR1 as LNHNV and CDR2 as YYDKDF (reference sequence). This CDR3 region has 14 residues. DNA for the CDR3: TGTGCCACCAGCACCCGACAGGGTAATCAGCCCCAGCATTTT. Protein product: CATSTRQGNQPQHF.

The chain carries TRBV15 and TRBJ2-5; TRBD2 matches 11 bases. The CDR3 spans 14 residues. V lost 5 bases and J lost 5; bases outside the gene matches: 4. In germline, CDR1 is LNHNV, CDR2 YYDKDF (reference sequence). The CDR3 spells CATSGLAGGETQYF. In nucleotides, the CDR3 is TGTGCCACCAGCGGGCTAGCGGGAGGTGAGACCCAGTACTTC. Full variable domain (remainder filled in from reference TRBV15 and TRBJ2-5): DAMVIQNPRYQVTQFGKPVTLSCSQTLNHNVMYWYQQKSSQAPKLLFHYYDKDFNNEADTPDNFQSRRPNTSFCFLDIRSPGLGDTAMYLCATSGLAGGETQYFGPGTRLLVL.

The chain joins TRBV6-2 or TRBV6-3 to TRBJ2-7, with 13 bases identical to TRBD2. V lost 5 bases to trimming and J lost 4 bases; unmatched junction nucleotides: 8. This CDR3 comprises 16 residues. Germline CDR1 is MNHEY and CDR2 is SVGEGT. This CDR3 reads CASSPGTSGKLYEQYF. The CDR3 DNA is TGTGCCAGCAGTCCCGGGACTAGCGGGAAGTTATACGAGCAGTACTTC.

The chain is built from TRBV5-4 and TRBJ2-7; perhaps TRBD1 as D (6 bases). There are 15 residues in the CDR3. Per germline, CDR1 SGHNT and CDR2 YYREEE (reference sequence). Trimming took off 0 bases at V and 0 bases at J, with 10 bases between the two ends. CDR3 in amino acids: CASSLGVGGSYEQYF. CDR3 in DNA: TGTGCCAGCAGCTTGGGGGTAGGGGGCTCCTACGAGCAGTACTTC.

The chain joins TRBV7-3 to TRBJ2-1; D is possibly TRBD2 (6 bases). The germline CDR1 and CDR2 sequences are SGHTA and FQGTGA. Trimming cost V 5 bases and J 2 bases, with 16 bases left between them. There are 16 residues in the CDR3. CDR3 in amino acids: CASSPRAPGAYNEQFF. CDR3 nucleotides: TGTGCCAGCAGCCCAAGGGCGCCGGGGGCCTACAATGAGCAGTTCTTC.

The genes are TRBV10-3 and TRBJ1-2; D remains ambiguous. Trimming took 8 bases from V and 0 from J, leaving 4 bases between them. The CDR3 contains 11 residues. Germline-derived CDR1 and CDR2 are ENHRY and SYGVKD. The CDR3 nucleotides are TGTGCCATCCTTCCTAACTATGGCTACACCTTC. Its protein product is CAILPNYGYTF.

The chain recombines TRBV28 with TRBJ2-3, with D perhaps TRBD2 (7 bases). The CDR3 is 15 amino acids. The germline gives CDR1 MDHEN, CDR2 SYDVKM. Trimming took 7 bases from V and 5 from J, leaving 19 bases between them. CDR3 sequence: CASTYPGGLVDTQYF. Written as DNA, the CDR3 is TGTGCCAGCACTTACCCCGGGGGGCTGGTAGATACGCAGTATTTT.

This chain connects TRBV19 to TRBJ2-5; D not resolved. Between the trimmed V and J ends, which lost 8 bases and 5 bases, there was a span of 12 bases. CDR1 LNHDA and CDR2 SQIVND come from the germline V gene (reference sequence). CDR3 length equals 12 residues. CDR3 nucleotide sequence: TGTGCCAGTGGCCAGGCATTCGAGACCCAGTACTTC. It codes for CASGQAFETQYF.

The chain carries TRBV21-1 and TRBJ2-1; the table's D call, TRBD2, has no DNA check behind it. TRBV21-1 is classified as a pseudogene. This CDR3 has 15 residues. The CDR3 sequence is CASSGRGTAYNEQFF. The CDR3 DNA reads as TGTGCCAGCAGCGGGCGGGGTACAGCCTACAATGAGCAGTTCTTC.

This clone was observed a single time. The chain combines TRBV5-1 with TRBJ2-1, with TRBD2 as a possible D gene (6 bases). This CDR3 comprises 15 residues. CDR1 SGHRS and CDR2 YFSETQ come from the germline V gene. Trimming stripped 5 bases from V and 2 bases from J, with 14 bases between. Here the CDR3 DNA reads TGCGCCAGCAGAACCGGGACTGCCACCTACAATGAGCAGTTCTTC. Its translation is CASRTGTATYNEQFF.

Here the CDR3 DNA reads TGTGCCTGGAGTGAGCTTGGTAATGAGCAGTTCTTC. Translation gives CAWSELGNEQFF. The chain employs TRBV30 and TRBJ2-1; D ambiguous. The CDR3 runs to 12 residues. Germline assignment: CDR1 GTSNPN and CDR2 SVGIG (reference sequence). The V and J ends lost 1 base and 7 bases respectively, with 8 bases between them.

A few counts support this clone. Additional DNA sequences in this sample encode the identical CDR3. This chain connects TRBV3-1 (or the pseudogene TRBV3-2) to TRBJ2-3; TRBD2 matches 7 bases. Germline CDR1 LGHDT, CDR2 YNNKEL (reference sequence). This CDR3 is 13 amino acids long. Unmatched junction bases numbered 1, after V lost 4 bases and J lost 3 bases. The CDR3 DNA reads as TGTGCCAGCAGCCCGGGGGGTACAGATACGCAGTATTTT. This gives the protein CASSPGGTDTQYF.

The gene calls are TRBV7-2 and TRBJ1-1; tentatively, D is TRBD1 (6 bases). The CDR3 is made up of 15 amino acids. Germline V lookup: CDR1 SGHTA, CDR2 FQGNSA. Deletions cut 1 base from V and 1 base from J, with 10 bases between. The CDR3 region is CASSLVGTQNTEAFF. CDR3 DNA: TGTGCCAGCAGCTTAGTAGGGACACAGAACACTGAAGCTTTCTTT.

The V and J genes are TRBV6-5 and TRBJ2-2; 9 bases are a match to TRBD2. J lost 6 bases, V lost 5 bases, and 7 bases had no gene match. The germline CDR1 and CDR2 sequences are MNHEY and SVGAGI. CDR3 length: 15 residues. The CDR3 sequence is CASSLNAGGPGELFF. DNA for the CDR3: TGTGCCAGCAGTCTAAACGCGGGAGGGCCCGGGGAGCTGTTTTTT.

V is TRBV7-3 and J is TRBJ1-6, with D uncertain. Trimming shortened V by 1 base and J by 0 bases, and 10 bases separated the two germline ends. This CDR3 has 17 residues. In germline, CDR1 is SGHTA, CDR2 FQGTGA. Here the CDR3 DNA reads TGTGCCAGCAGCTTAAATCCCGCGAGCTCCTATAATTCACCCCTCCACTTT. Protein: CASSLNPASSYNSPLHF.

V gene TRBV7-8 combines with J gene TRBJ2-1, with no clear D. Germline loops: CDR1 SGHVS, CDR2 FQNEAQ. The CDR3 covers 17 residues. V dropped 1 base and J dropped 0 bases, with 13 bases sitting between them. The CDR3 DNA follows: TGTGCCAGCAGCTTAGGAGGCTCAGCCGGCTCCTACAATGAGCAGTTCTTC. This sequence encodes CASSLGGSAGSYNEQFF.

The rearrangement joins TRBV7-3 to TRBJ2-1, with D tentatively TRBD2 (5 bases). Trimming pared 4 bases from V and 9 bases from J, leaving 13 bases between. The germline V gene has CDR1 SGHTA and CDR2 FQGTGA. The CDR3 contains 13 residues. CDR3 amino acids: CASSSPGSLEQFF. CDR3 DNA sequence: TGTGCCAGCAGCTCCCCGGGGTCGCTTGAGCAGTTCTTC.

The J gene is TRBJ1-2, the V gene TRBV19, with D unclear. This CDR3 is built from 14 residues. Germline CDR1 LNHDA, CDR2 SQIVND (reference sequence). V was clipped by 6 bases and J by 0 bases, with 11 bases between them. CDR3 loop: CASRDWRTNYGYTF. CDR3 DNA: TGTGCCAGTAGAGATTGGCGGACTAACTATGGCTACACCTTC.

This sequence joins TRBV2 and TRBJ2-5, with TRBD1 identical over 9 bases. V shed 8 bases and J 0 bases; nucleotides not matched to a gene: 7. The germline CDR1 and CDR2 sequences are SNHLY and FYNNEI. The CDR3 runs to 15 residues. Here the CDR3 reads CASPSGDRDQETQYF. In DNA, the CDR3 is TGTGCCAGCCCTTCGGGGGACAGGGACCAAGAGACCCAGTACTTC.

This clone was seen just once. This chain joins TRBV27 and TRBJ1-2; D perhaps matches TRBD1 (5 bases). The CDR3 is 13 amino acids. Trimming pared 6 bases from V and 7 bases from J, leaving 15 bases between. Germline V CDR1 and CDR2: MNHEY, SMNVEV (reference sequence). Here the CDR3 DNA reads TGTGCCAGCAGGCTAGGGGTTGGAGCTGGCTACACCTTC. Amino acids: CASRLGVGAGYTF.

The CDR3: CASSLGPKRNEQFF. CDR3 nucleotides: TGTGCCAGCAGCTTAGGGCCAAAGCGGAATGAGCAGTTCTTC. The gene calls are TRBV7-3 and TRBJ2-1; a weak D match, TRBD2 (5 bases). With 2 bases removed from V and 7 bases from J, the gap between germline ends came to 12 bases. Germline values: CDR1 SGHTA, CDR2 FQGTGA. The CDR3 runs 14 residues.

This chain connects TRBV5-1 to TRBJ2-3, with 13 bases lining up with TRBD2. From germline, CDR1 is SGHRS and CDR2 YFSETQ. The CDR3 is 14 amino acids. The V segment lost 5 bases and the J segment 4 bases; nucleotides outside the gene matches: 1. The CDR3, as DNA: TGCGCCAGCAGAGGGACTAGCGGGGCAGATACGCAGTATTTT. It yields the protein CASRGTSGADTQYF.

The rearrangement links TRBV11-2 to TRBJ2-3; 15 bases line up with TRBD2. Per the germline V gene, CDR1 is SGHAT and CDR2 is FQNNGV. V trimming: 5 bases; J trimming: 1 base; junction bases outside the gene matches: 7. This CDR3 region has 18 residues. CDR3 nucleotides: TGTGCCAGCAGCCCCCGCGGGACTAGCGGGGGGCGCACAGATACGCAGTATTTT. Amino acid sequence: CASSPRGTSGGRTDTQYF.

Turning to this clone: The junction differs from germline at one of its ends, possibly a read error. The chain is built from TRBV7-7 and TRBJ2-7, with D tentatively TRBD2 (6 bases). Germline V gene lookup returns CDR1 SSHAT and CDR2 FNYEAQ (reference sequence). This CDR3 contains 15 residues. The CDR3 region is CASSLGWGEQYEQYF. The CDR3 nucleotides read TGTGCTAGCAGCTTAGGTTGGGGGGAACAATACGAGCAGTACTTC. Together with reference TRBV7-7 and TRBJ2-7, the CDR3 gives the full variable domain: GAGVSQSPRYKVTKRGQDVTLRCDPISSHATLYWYQQALGQGPEFLTYFNYEAQPDKSGLPSDRFSAERPEGSISTLTIQRTEQRDSAMYRCASSLGWGEQYEQYFGPGTRLTVT.

The chain has TRBV13 and TRBJ2-7; maybe TRBD1 (5 bases). V shed 5 bases and J shed 4 bases, with 9 bases lying between them. Germline V gene sequence: CDR1 PRHDT, CDR2 FYEKMQ (reference sequence). The CDR3 loop spans 12 amino acids. CDR3 in amino acids: CASSPQGYEQYF. As DNA, the CDR3 is TGTGCCAGCAGCCCCCAGGGTTACGAGCAGTACTTC.

The chain joins TRBV5-4 to TRBJ2-1; 8 nucleotides line up with TRBD1. Looked up from germline, CDR1 is SGHNT and CDR2 is YYREEE (reference sequence). V lost 2 bases, J lost 6 bases, and 4 bases stayed unmatched. The CDR3 has 14 residues. CDR3 sequence reads: CASSLRTGFNEQFF. The CDR3 bases are TGTGCCAGCAGCTTAAGGACAGGGTTCAATGAGCAGTTCTTC.

This chain uses TRBV18 with TRBJ2-1; 10 positions match TRBD1. The CDR3 runs to 11 residues. Germline V gene sequence: CDR1 KGHSH, CDR2 LQKENI. Trimming at V came to 2 bases and at J to 15 bases, leaving 1 base not matched to a gene. The CDR3 loop reads CASSPGQGGFF. The CDR3 coding sequence is TGTGCCAGCTCACCAGGACAGGGGGGGTTCTTC.

The chain joins TRBV7-9 to TRBJ1-3; 7 positions match TRBD1. Germline V lookup: CDR1 SEHNR, CDR2 FQNEAQ (reference sequence). The CDR3 contains 15 residues. Germline trimming cut 4 bases from V and 0 bases from J; bases unmatched to any gene: 3. CDR3 sequence: CASSSTGVSGNTIYF. For the CDR3, the DNA is TGTGCCAGCAGCTCCACAGGGGTCTCTGGAAACACCATATATTTT.

This clone was picked up one time. V usage is TRBV3-1 (or the pseudogene TRBV3-2) and J usage is TRBJ2-2; 10 bases map to TRBD1. This CDR3 has 18 residues. With V trimmed by 4 bases and J by 4 bases, 12 bases remained unmatched. Germline values: CDR1 LGHDT, CDR2 YNNKEL (reference sequence). In nucleotides, the CDR3 is TGTGCCAGCAGCCCGGACAGGGGGGGCGGTTCGGGCACCGGGGAGCTGTTTTTT. It encodes CASSPDRGGGSGTGELFF.

This rearrangement joins TRBV13 to TRBJ2-7, with D tentatively TRBD1 (6 bases). CDR1 and CDR2 (germline): PRHDT, FYEKMQ (reference sequence). The V and J ends lost 5 bases and 2 bases respectively, with 16 bases between them. This CDR3 is built from 15 residues. CDR3 coding DNA: TGTGCCAGCAGCGTAACAGGGTCTGGGACCTACGAGCAGTACTTC. Translation gives CASSVTGSGTYEQYF.

This clone was recorded only once. This chain uses TRBV30 with TRBJ2-1, with 11 bases fitting TRBD2. V gave up 1 base and J gave up 6 bases; unmatched junction bases: 2. There are 14 residues in the CDR3. CDR1 and CDR2 (germline): GTSNPN, SVGIG (reference sequence). In DNA form, the CDR3 reads TGTGCCTGGAGTGGAGGACTAGCGGGCAATGAGCAGTTCTTC. This gives the protein CAWSGGLAGNEQFF. The entire variable domain, with the rest obtained from reference TRBV30 and TRBJ2-1, is as follows: SQTIHQWPATLVQPVGSPLSLECTVEGTSNPNLYWYRQAAGRGLQLLFYSVGIGQISSEVPQNLSASRPQDRQFILSSKKLLLSDSGFYLCAWSGGLAGNEQFFGPGTRLTVL.

The rearrangement joins TRBV10-2 to TRBJ2-2; TRBD2 might be the D (5 bases). V gave up 6 bases and J gave up 0 bases, with 14 bases separating them. Per the germline V gene, CDR1 is WSHSY and CDR2 is SAAADI. The CDR3 sequence is 16 residues long. CDR3 loop: CASRAGERPNTGELFF. The CDR3 DNA reads as TGCGCCAGCAGGGCCGGGGAAAGACCGAACACCGGGGAGCTGTTTTTT.